This T cell receptor (beta chain) appears in the sequencing data of a study of identical twins. This CDR3 spans 14 amino acids. Trimming at V came to 2 bases and at J to 3 bases, leaving 3 bases not matched to a gene. Germline V gene sequence: CDR1 SNHLY, CDR2 FYNNEI. Using its own MiXCR run on the 5' RACE reads, TCRdb lists one record per CDR3 protein. This table holds around 490,000 distinct CDR3 sequences, nearly 15% found once. Among all donors, each was a healthy Caucasian. In this sample, this clonotype turned up a few times. The same data also contributed to another study, on yellow fever vaccine responses in identical twins.

This chain links TRBV2 with TRBJ1-2; TRBD1 matches 7 bases. Sequencing was carried out using CD4+ T cells sorted from blood. This TCR derives from a woman aged 18-29 years in good health. The CDR3 region has the DNA TGTGCCAGCAGTGAACAGGGGGAGGACTATGGCTACACCTTC. Its protein product is CASSEQGEDYGYTF.